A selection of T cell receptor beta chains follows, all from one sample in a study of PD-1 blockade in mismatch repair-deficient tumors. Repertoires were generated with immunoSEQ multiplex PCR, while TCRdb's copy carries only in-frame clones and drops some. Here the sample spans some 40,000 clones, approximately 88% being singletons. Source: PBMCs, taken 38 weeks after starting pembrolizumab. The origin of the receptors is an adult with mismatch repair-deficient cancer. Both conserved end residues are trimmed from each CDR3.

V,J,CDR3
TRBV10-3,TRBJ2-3,AISESKGGSTDTQY
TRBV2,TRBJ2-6,ASSEVGTGITYSGANVLT
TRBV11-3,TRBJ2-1,ASSAGGANEQF
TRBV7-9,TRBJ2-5,ASSLGPGLAEETQY
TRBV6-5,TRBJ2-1,ASETRGLNNEQF
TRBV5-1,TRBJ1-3,ASSLEGFNGNTIY
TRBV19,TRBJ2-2,ASSIRSEAGELF
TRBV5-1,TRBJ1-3,ASSKDRISGNTIY
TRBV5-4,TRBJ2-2,ASSLDPGRTGELF
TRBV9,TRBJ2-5,ASSVGGGGDFQETQY
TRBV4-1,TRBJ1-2,ASSQEAGGAGYGYT
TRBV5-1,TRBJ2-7,ASNTTDGSGDPSGRVGEQY
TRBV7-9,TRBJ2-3,ASSLAQRRSGMSTDTQY
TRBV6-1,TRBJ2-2,ASSEALPTGELF
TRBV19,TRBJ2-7,ASSKLAGSIYEQY
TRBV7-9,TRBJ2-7,ASSELTGGVGAAAYEQY
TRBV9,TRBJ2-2,ASSPARNREVGTGELF
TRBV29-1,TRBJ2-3,SVALAGTDTQY
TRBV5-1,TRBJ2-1,ASSPMMGAGGNEQF
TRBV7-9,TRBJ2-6,ASSFSVDSGANVLT
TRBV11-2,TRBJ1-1,ASSLDFWGQDTEAF
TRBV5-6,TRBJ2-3,ASSLPAGLNTQY
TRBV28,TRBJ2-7,ASSLRRESLGALYEQY
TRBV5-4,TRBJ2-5,ASRVSSGSQETQY
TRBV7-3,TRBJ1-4,ASRPTGAPNEKLF
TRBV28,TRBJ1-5,ASSLTGAYQPQH
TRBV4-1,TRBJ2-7,ASSHHSGDEQY